This T cell receptor (beta chain) was sequenced for a study of cytomegalovirus exposure and HLA in healthy donors. Study in general: A prior study identified just under 120 million unique TCR beta sequences from about 180 million T cells. Points from the study as a whole: Follow-up analysis later connected one missense variant in DCLRE1C with trimming of TCR beta V- and J-genes. The authors assumed roughly uniform sequencing depth across donors for presence/absence analyses.

Remarks on this clone: Its specificity is not known.

Germline V lookup: CDR1 SEHNR, CDR2 FQNEAQ (reference sequence). The CDR3 consists of 14 residues. Trimming at V came to 3 bases and at J to 5 bases, leaving 3 bases not matched to a gene. 13 Jbeta primers and 60 Vbeta primers were used for the PCR. The repertoire was sequenced with immunoSEQ multiplex PCR; TCRdb's copy has only in-frame clones and lacks some. This table holds tens of thousands of clones, about three quarters found once. This chain uses TRBV7-9 with TRBJ2-5; 10 nucleotides align to TRBD1. Sequenced: PBMCs. The source is a male donor in good health and CMV-seropositive. The CDR3 DNA is TGTGCCAGCAGCTTGGGACAGGGGTTCGAGACCCAGTACTTC. Its protein product is CASSLGQGFETQYF. The variable domain in full, with the rest retrieved from reference TRBV7-9 and TRBJ2-5, is DTGVSQNPRHKITKRGQNVTFRCDPISEHNRLYWYRQTLGQGPEFLTYFQNEAQLEKSRLLSDRFSAERPKGSFSTLEIQRTEQGDSAMYLCASSLGQGFETQYFGPGTRLLVL.